The clone carrying this TCR beta chain has at least ten counts. The antigen is unknown. This sample is part of a study of T cells after yellow fever vaccination. Findings of the study overall: A faster peak, day 5 versus 15, was reached by the weaker secondary response.

Germline V lookup: CDR1 LGHNA, CDR2 YNFKEQ. V gave up 5 bases and J gave up 2 bases, with 15 bases separating them. This CDR3 has 16 amino acids. In making TCR cDNA, 5'RACE template switching added a universal primer site and UMIs to it. TCRdb processed the 5' RACE reads anew with MiXCR; each CDR3 protein has one entry. The repertoire has just under 600,000 distinct CDR3 sequences, around an eighth of them found once; the top ten carry over 12%. V and J are TRBV4-2 and TRBJ2-2; a possible D gene is TRBD2 (7 bases). The sequence was collected from a man aged 30-40 years who received the YFV17D yellow fever vaccine. Sequencing used PBMCs, obtained on the day of the yellow fever booster vaccination. CDR3 sequence (DNA): TGTGCCAGCAGCTGGGAGGGGGGAGAAAACACCGGGGAGCTGTTTTTT. Amino acids: CASSWEGGENTGELFF.